These 6 T cell receptor beta chains came from one sample sequenced in a study of cytomegalovirus exposure and HLA in healthy donors. With 60 Vbeta and 13 Jbeta primers, the PCR was carried out. This table comes from immunoSEQ multiplex PCR, and its TCRdb copy is limited to in-frame clones, with some not included. Of under 90,000 clones listed, about 68% are singletons. The source material was PBMCs. Receptors originate from a man between 40 and 49 years old in good health and CMV-seropositive.

This clone showed up just a few times. This chain links TRBV27 with TRBJ1-6; D uncertain. CDR1 MNHEY and CDR2 SMNVEV come from the germline V gene (reference sequence). Trimming removed 2 bases at V and 7 bases at J, with 6 bases between. There are 13 residues in the CDR3. The CDR3 region is CASSLIGNSPLHF. The CDR3 nucleotides are TGTGCCAGCAGTTTAATCGGGAATTCACCCCTCCACTTT.

The V call is TRBV7-9, the J call TRBJ1-6; D might be TRBD1 (6 bases). The CDR3 extends over 15 amino acids. Germline loops: CDR1 SEHNR, CDR2 FQNEAQ (reference sequence). Deletions cut 5 bases from V and 3 bases from J, with 11 bases between. The CDR3 spells CASSPGQSYNSPLHF. The CDR3 DNA is TGTGCCAGCAGCCCCGGACAGAGCTATAATTCACCCCTCCACTTT.

In this sample, this clone turned up a few times. The chain joins TRBV7-8 to TRBJ1-1, with D tentatively TRBD1 (5 bases). With 5 bases removed from V and 3 bases from J, the gap between germline ends came to 13 bases. CDR1 is SGHVS, CDR2 FQNEAQ, per germline. The CDR3 covers 14 residues. The CDR3 is CASSTTGGDTEAFF. DNA for the CDR3: TGTGCCAGCAGCACGACCGGAGGGGACACTGAAGCTTTCTTT.

The chain recombines TRBV5-6 with TRBJ1-4; possibly TRBD1 for D (6 bases). CDR3 length: 14 residues. Germline CDR1 is SGHDT and CDR2 is YYEEEE. Between the trimmed V and J ends, which lost 3 bases and 8 bases, there was a span of 14 bases. CDR3 DNA: TGTGCCAGCAGCTCTCCAGGGGTGGAGGAAAAACTGTTTTTT. It codes for CASSSPGVEEKLFF.

The rearrangement joins TRBV5-1 to TRBJ1-2, with D maybe TRBD1 (6 bases). The germline V and J ends were trimmed by 0 bases and 5 bases, with 17 bases remaining between them. The CDR3 extends over 16 amino acids. Germline assignment: CDR1 SGHRS and CDR2 YFSETQ. The CDR3 spells CASSLANRAGEYGYTF. The DNA of the CDR3 is TGCGCCAGCAGCTTGGCCAACAGGGCGGGAGAATATGGCTACACCTTC.

V gene TRBV28 combines with J gene TRBJ1-5, with no clear D. The CDR3 is 15 amino acids. Germline values: CDR1 MDHEN, CDR2 SYDVKM. Trimming shortened V by 5 bases and J by 4 bases, and 15 bases separated the two germline ends. The DNA of the CDR3 is TGTGCCAGCAGTCTCTTGGCGTTGACAAATCAGCCCCAGCATTTT. Amino acids: CASSLLALTNQPQHF.